This T cell receptor beta chain emerged from a study of early T cells in non-severe SARS-CoV-2 infection. Trimming removed 8 bases at V and 5 bases at J, with 13 bases between. The CDR3 is 12 residues long. Study-wide results and limits: VDJdb-based matching was biased toward anti-spike CD8 responses and missed private and CD4 specificities.

As to this clonotype: The antigen remains unidentified.

TCRdb reprocessed the 5' RACE reads via MiXCR and lists one record per CDR3 protein. The sample gives under 85,000 distinct CDR3 sequences, 5% of which show up once; approximately 7.4% is in the top ten. The chain couples TRBV12-3 or TRBV12-4 to TRBJ2-7, with TRBD2 as a possible D gene (5 bases). The receptor was derived from an adult who was a healthcare worker with PCR-confirmed SARS-CoV-2 infection or an uninfected control (not recorded which). This specimen consisted of whole blood, obtained at baseline. The DNA of the CDR3 is TGTGCCAGCGGGATAGCGAATCACGAGCAGTACTTC. It translates to CASGIANHEQYF.